This T cell receptor beta chain is drawn from a study of blood T cell repertoires in COVID-19. For the study at large: The United States, Italy and Spain provided the acute and convalescent COVID-19 samples. The cDNA or gDNA used as material had been derived from T cells, B-cell-depleted T cells, or PBMCs.

Trimming took 0 bases from V and 3 from J, leaving 6 bases between them. The CDR3 has 14 residues. Germline CDR1 is LGHNA and CDR2 is YSLEER. Per the authors' pipeline: Using reference gene primer amplification, nucleated cell counts were estimated. The method was immunoSEQ multiplex PCR; TCRdb's version includes in-frame clones alone and lacks a portion of them. V and J calls and clone size are those listed in that table; D and trimming were worked out from the DNA. In the table there are fewer than 200,000 clones, about 87% of which are singletons. The sequence was obtained from a woman aged 18 to 35 who had recovered from COVID-19. The sequencing input was peripheral blood. J is TRBJ2-1 and V is TRBV4-3, with D unclear. The DNA for the CDR3 is TGCGCCAGCAGCCAAGAACCCGGCTACAATGAGCAGTTCTTC. Amino acid sequence: CASSQEPGYNEQFF.